This T cell receptor (beta chain) derives from a study of tumor-infiltrating lymphocytes in localized non-small cell lung cancer. V shed 2 bases and J shed 2 bases, with 12 bases lying between them. Germline loops: CDR1 LGHNA, CDR2 YSLEER. The CDR3 runs to 15 residues. Study results and caveats: Different pieces of the same tissue were used for each assay.

Profiled with immunoSEQ multiplex PCR; TCRdb holds only in-frame clones, not every one. Seen here are nearly 9,500 clones, about 80% observed once, and the top ten hold 6.9%. In regard to this clone: The antigen is undetermined.

This chain joins TRBV4-3 and TRBJ1-1; D not certain. This receptor was taken from a human donor with non-small cell lung cancer. Sequenced sample: uninvolved lung tissue not adjacent to the tumor. The CDR3 loop is CASSQLPWGNTEAFF. CDR3 coding DNA: TGCGCCAGCAGCCAACTACCTTGGGGAAACACTGAAGCTTTCTTT.